This entry lists 27 T cell receptor beta chains sequenced from one sample in a study of blood T cell repertoires in COVID-19. TCRdb's copy holds only in-frame clones and misses some; the assay was immunoSEQ multiplex PCR. Of roughly 500,000 clones in the sample, 80% to 90% were seen once. Sequencing was carried out using peripheral blood. These receptors were obtained from a man in his late teens or twenties with COVID-19, enrolled during active disease.

This clone occurred once. The gene calls are TRBV20-1 and TRBJ1-4; D is unresolved. The CDR3 is 11 residues long. Germline V lookup: CDR1 DFQATT, CDR2 SNEGSKA (reference sequence). V lost 7 bases and J lost 5, with 8 bases in between. The DNA for the CDR3 is TGCAGTGTGGCCGGGAATGAAAAACTGTTTTTT. Translating gives CSVAGNEKLFF.

This clone occurred once. The V and J genes are TRBV24-1 and TRBJ1-2, with 7 bases lining up with TRBD1. The CDR3 runs 14 residues. The germline gives CDR1 KGHDR, CDR2 SFDVKD. J lost 2 bases, V lost 4 bases, and 3 bases had no gene match. The CDR3 nucleotides read TGTGCCACCAGTGAGGCGACAGGGAACTATGGCTACACCTTC. It encodes CATSEATGNYGYTF.

V is TRBV24-1 and J is TRBJ2-7; possible D gene TRBD2, 5 bases. The V end lost 3 bases, the J end lost 9 bases, and 11 bases lay between the germline ends. The CDR3 length is 12 residues. Per the germline V gene, CDR1 is KGHDR and CDR2 is SFDVKD. The CDR3 DNA reads as TGTGCCACCAGTGATACTGGACTTGCGCAGTACTTC. It is translated as CATSDTGLAQYF.

This clone showed up just once. The chain carries TRBV7-6 and TRBJ2-5, with 9 bases matching TRBD1. Per the germline V gene, CDR1 is SGHVS and CDR2 is FNYEAQ. The ends lost 4 bases at V and 3 bases at J; junction bases unmatched: 3. This CDR3 has 14 residues. DNA for the CDR3: TGTGCCAGCAGCTCCAGGACAGGGGAAGAGACCCAGTACTTC. It is translated as CASSSRTGEETQYF.

Comments on this clone: The sample carries other DNA sequences with the same CDR3. This chain uses TRBV7-9 with TRBJ1-1, with 7 bases fitting TRBD1. J was trimmed by 3 bases and V by 1 base; bases with no gene match: 2. Germline values: CDR1 SEHNR, CDR2 FQNEAQ (reference sequence). The CDR3 consists of 14 residues. The CDR3 loop is CASSLGQGDTEAFF. CDR3 bases: TGTGCCAGCAGCTTAGGGCAGGGGGACACTGAAGCTTTCTTT.

The rearrangement uses TRBV6-6 and TRBJ2-1; 8 bases agree with TRBD2. This CDR3 spans 15 amino acids. V dropped 2 bases and J dropped 4; count of bases not matched to a gene: 4. CDR1 and CDR2 from the germline V gene are MNHNY and SVGAGI (reference sequence). CDR3 loop: CASSYRASGYNEQFF. In nucleotides, the CDR3 is TGTGCCAGCAGTTACCGGGCTAGCGGGTACAATGAGCAGTTCTTC.

The rearrangement joins TRBV4-1 to TRBJ1-5; no firm D call. V gave up 1 base and J gave up 5 bases, with 6 bases separating them. The CDR3 extends over 13 amino acids. Germline V CDR1 and CDR2: MGHRA, YSYEKL. The CDR3, as DNA: TGCGCCAGCAGCCAAGCCGAGTATCAGCCCCAGCATTTT. Amino acids: CASSQAEYQPQHF.

The sample holds a few counts of this clone. The chain uses TRBV2 and TRBJ1-2; no clear D. The V gene's germline CDR1 is SNHLY and CDR2 FYNNEI. The CDR3 is 13 residues long. V was cut by 2 bases and J by 4 bases, with 8 bases left in between. For the CDR3, the DNA is TGTGCCAGCAGTGAACGTAGGAGCTATGGCTACACCTTC. Protein sequence: CASSERRSYGYTF.

This chain uses TRBV6-6 with TRBJ2-2, with D perhaps matching TRBD1 (6 bases). The germline V gene encodes CDR1 MNHNY and CDR2 SVGAGI (reference sequence). This CDR3 comprises 15 residues. V was shortened by 4 bases and J by 2 bases, with 11 bases between the two germline ends. CDR3 amino acids: CASSSRTANTGELFF. The CDR3 DNA is TGTGCCAGCAGTTCCCGGACAGCTAACACCGGGGAGCTGTTTTTT.

This chain joins TRBV6-5 and TRBJ1-3, with no clear D. V was shortened by 8 bases and J by 0 bases, with 14 bases between the two germline ends. The CDR3 runs to 15 residues. CDR1 and CDR2 from the germline V gene are MNHEY and SVGAGI. CDR3 region: CASEFRRASGNTIYF. The CDR3 DNA follows: TGTGCCAGCGAGTTTCGCCGAGCCTCTGGAAACACCATATATTTT.

The rearrangement uses TRBV2 and TRBJ2-7; D may be TRBD1 (6 bases). V was shortened by 6 bases and J by 5 bases, with 14 bases between the two germline ends. Germline V gene lookup returns CDR1 SNHLY and CDR2 FYNNEI. CDR3 length: 13 residues. The CDR3 protein is CASRPGTTNEQYF. The DNA for the CDR3 is TGTGCCAGCAGGCCCGGGACAACCAACGAGCAGTACTTC.

The table lists this clone with a count of one. J is TRBJ2-5 and V is TRBV7-3; TRBD2 agrees at 7 bases. Germline V CDR1 and CDR2: SGHTA, FQGTGA. The CDR3 consists of 13 residues. Unmatched junction bases numbered 5, after V lost 5 bases and J lost 5 bases. CDR3 sequence (DNA): TGTGCCAGCAGCCGCGGGGGAGTGGAGACCCAGTACTTC. Its protein product is CASSRGGVETQYF.

V gene TRBV6-6 combines with J gene TRBJ1-1; tentatively, D is TRBD1 (5 bases). The germline V gene encodes CDR1 MNHNY and CDR2 SVGAGI (reference sequence). V lost 6 bases and J 2 bases, leaving 13 bases between the germline ends. The CDR3 extends over 14 amino acids. The DNA of the CDR3 is TGTGCCAGCAGGGGCGGGGCTAAAAACACTGAAGCTTTCTTT. Translated, it gives CASRGGAKNTEAFF.

The chain combines TRBV12-5 with TRBJ1-5; D perhaps matches TRBD1 (5 bases). V was cut by 1 base and J by 0 bases, with 16 bases left in between. The V gene's germline CDR1 is LGHNT and CDR2 FRNRAP. This CDR3 has 18 residues. The CDR3 sequence is CASGLARQLVYSNQPQHF. The CDR3 nucleotides are TGTGCTAGTGGTTTGGCTCGACAGCTAGTTTATAGCAATCAGCCCCAGCATTTT.

J is TRBJ2-3 and V is TRBV7-9; TRBD1 might be the D (6 bases). The germline CDR1 and CDR2 sequences are SEHNR and FQNEAQ (reference sequence). The CDR3 is 13 amino acids. The V end was cut by 5 bases, the J end by 3 bases, with 9 bases between. The DNA for the CDR3 is TGTGCCAGCAGCCCCGACAGGACAGATACGCAGTATTTT. It encodes CASSPDRTDTQYF.

The chain employs TRBV24-1 and TRBJ1-1; D is unresolved. V dropped 8 bases and J dropped 1 base, with 7 bases sitting between them. In germline, CDR1 is KGHDR, CDR2 SFDVKD. The CDR3 spans 12 residues. The CDR3 protein is CATTHRNTEAFF. The CDR3 coding sequence is TGTGCCACCACCCACAGGAACACTGAAGCTTTCTTT.

The V gene is TRBV9, the J gene TRBJ1-5, with D perhaps matching TRBD1 (5 bases). Germline CDR1 is SGDLS and CDR2 is YYNGEE. Deletions cut 0 bases from V and 4 bases from J, with 11 bases between. The CDR3 is made up of 15 amino acids. CDR3 bases: TGTGCCAGCAGCGTAGGGGGGGATGAAAATCAGCCCCAGCATTTT. This translates into CASSVGGDENQPQHF.

This clone occurred a few times. This chain uses TRBV6-5 with TRBJ2-1, with 8 bases aligning to TRBD2. The ends lost 4 bases at V and 10 bases at J; junction bases unmatched: 9. This CDR3 is 14 amino acids long. Germline V CDR1 and CDR2: MNHEY, SVGAGI. The chain's CDR3 is CASSFTGGPGEQFF. Written as DNA, the CDR3 is TGTGCCAGCAGTTTTACGGGGGGGCCAGGCGAGCAGTTCTTC.

V is TRBV7-2 and J is TRBJ2-2; weak D call: TRBD1 (5 bases). Deletions cut 6 bases from V and 0 bases from J, with 11 bases between. This CDR3 comprises 15 residues. In germline, CDR1 is SGHTA, CDR2 FQGNSA. CDR3 nucleotide sequence: TGTGCCAGCAGAAACAGGCCTCCGAACACCGGGGAGCTGTTTTTT. Its protein product is CASRNRPPNTGELFF.

The chain joins TRBV5-4 to TRBJ2-7, with D possibly TRBD1 on 5 matching bases. Germline lookup yields CDR1 SGHNT and CDR2 YYREEE (reference sequence). This CDR3 spans 13 amino acids. V dropped 5 bases and J dropped 1 base, with 10 bases sitting between them. The CDR3 here is CASRGRTSYEQYF. CDR3 DNA sequence: TGTGCCAGCAGGGGGCGAACGTCCTACGAGCAGTACTTC.

The V call is TRBV19, the J call TRBJ2-7, with 9 nucleotides matching TRBD1. V gave up 5 bases and J gave up 6 bases; unmatched junction bases: 11. Germline CDR1 LNHDA, CDR2 SQIVND (reference sequence). The CDR3 length is 15 residues. CDR3 nucleotide sequence: TGTGCCAGTAGTCCGGGACAGGGCTGGCTGGGCGAGCAGTACTTC. Amino acid sequence: CASSPGQGWLGEQYF.

The chain links TRBV27 to TRBJ2-2; D is perhaps TRBD2 (5 bases). CDR1 is MNHEY and CDR2 is SMNVEV in the germline V gene (reference sequence). The CDR3 has 16 amino acids. V was cut by 3 bases and J by 6 bases, with 17 bases left in between. CDR3 sequence: CASSFLPGIGSGELFF. The CDR3 DNA is TGTGCCAGCAGTTTCTTACCGGGGATCGGCTCCGGGGAGCTGTTTTTT.

The rearrangement uses TRBV28 and TRBJ1-2; 9 bases match TRBD1. The trim removed 4 bases at V and 8 bases at J, leaving 5 bases unmatched. This CDR3 comprises 13 residues. Germline loops: CDR1 MDHEN, CDR2 SYDVKM. The CDR3 here is CASSSGTGRGYTF. Here the CDR3 DNA reads TGTGCCAGCAGTTCCGGGACAGGGAGAGGCTACACCTTC.

This chain uses TRBV5-1 with TRBJ2-1; 10 nucleotides line up with TRBD2. V shed 3 bases, J shed 7 bases, and the junction held 10 bases outside the gene matches. Germline CDR1 is SGHRS and CDR2 is YFSETQ. The CDR3 has 16 amino acids. This CDR3 reads CASSSIAGGALNEQFF. CDR3 nucleotides: TGCGCCAGCAGCTCAATAGCGGGGGGCGCCCTTAATGAGCAGTTCTTC.

The rearrangement links TRBV7-2 to TRBJ2-3; 8 bases are a match to TRBD2. This CDR3 has 16 amino acids. Germline V gene sequence: CDR1 SGHTA, CDR2 FQGNSA. J lost 1 base, V lost 3 bases, and 6 bases had no gene match. CDR3 amino acids: CASSLAGTRRTDTQYF. The CDR3 DNA sequence: TGTGCCAGCAGCTTGGCCGGGACTAGACGCACAGATACGCAGTATTTT.

V usage is TRBV2 and J usage is TRBJ2-5; D is perhaps TRBD1 (6 bases). The length of the CDR3 is 15 residues. The ends were cut back, 6 bases at V and 4 bases at J, with 18 bases in the middle. Germline assignment: CDR1 SNHLY and CDR2 FYNNEI. The DNA of the CDR3 is TGTGCCAGCAGCGGAAACCTGGACAGCTCAGAGACCCAGTACTTC. This encodes CASSGNLDSSETQYF.

This chain uses TRBV27 with TRBJ1-4, with D possibly being TRBD1 (5 bases). Trimming removed 2 bases from V and 4 bases from J, with 20 bases in between. CDR3 length: 18 amino acids. In germline, CDR1 is MNHEY, CDR2 SMNVEV (reference sequence). The CDR3 coding sequence is TGTGCCAGCAGTTTACGCCGGCTTCGGGGGGACTTTAATGAAAAACTGTTTTTT. It specifies CASSLRRLRGDFNEKLFF.